This T cell receptor (beta chain) was sequenced during a study of T-cell memory formation after mild COVID-19. TCRdb passed the 5' RACE reads through MiXCR, listing each CDR3 protein once. The table shows fewer than 550,000 distinct CDR3 sequences, with around 19% occurring only once. CDR3 length: 17 residues. V dropped 4 bases and J dropped 3 bases, with 23 bases sitting between them. CDR1 and CDR2 (germline): SGHRS, YFSETQ. This clonotype was recorded at least ten times. Sequencing used PBMCs or a T cell subset sorted from them (not recorded which). The origin of this receptor is an adult woman who had mild COVID-19 (a few samples of this study predate the infection). Cell type and time point are not known. The chain couples TRBV5-1 to TRBJ2-7, with D perhaps TRBD2 (7 bases). The chain's CDR3 is CASSDTTIGGGGYEQYF. DNA for the CDR3: TGCGCCAGCAGCGACACGACTATCGGCGGGGGCGGCTACGAGCAGTACTTC.